These 3 T cell receptor beta chains were sequenced from one sample in a study of shared clonotypes between healthy human individuals. This table comes from immunoSEQ multiplex PCR, and its TCRdb copy is limited to in-frame clones, with some not included. Here the sample spans 2 million to 2.5 million clones, more than 80% being singletons. What was sequenced was naive CD4+ T cells from PBMCs. The subset denotes: CD45RA+ positively selected. Every receptor here comes from a man aged 18 to 30 in good health. Some clones in this sample may be carry-over from other donors' samples.

The chain has TRBV29-1 and TRBJ2-5; perhaps D is TRBD1 or TRBD2 (5 bases each). This CDR3 is built from 14 residues. Germline V gene lookup returns CDR1 SQVTM and CDR2 ANQGSEA. V was cut by 3 bases and J by 1 base, with 12 bases left in between. The CDR3 here is CSVEEGTVQETQYF. The CDR3 nucleotides read TGCAGCGTTGAGGAAGGGACGGTCCAAGAGACCCAGTACTTC. Filled out from reference TRBV29-1 and TRBJ2-5, the complete variable domain reads SAVISQKPSRDICQRGTSLTIQCQVDSQVTMMFWYRQQPGQSLTLIATANQGSEATYESGFVIDKFPISRPNLTFSTLTVSNMSPEDSSIYLCSVEEGTVQETQYFGPGTRLLVL.

This clone was observed once. The chain carries TRBV28 and TRBJ2-1; TRBD1 is a possible D gene (6 bases). Germline CDR1 is MDHEN and CDR2 is SYDVKM. The ends were cut back, 8 bases at V and 7 bases at J, with 9 bases in the middle. This CDR3 is 11 amino acids long. CDR3 amino acids: CASSTGNEQFF. The CDR3 coding sequence is TGTGCCAGCTCTACAGGGAATGAGCAGTTCTTC.

J is TRBJ2-7 and V is TRBV11-2, with 10 positions matching TRBD2. There are 18 residues in the CDR3. In germline, CDR1 is SGHAT, CDR2 FQNNGV. The J segment lost 4 bases and the V segment lost 6 bases, leaving 18 bases of the junction unmatched. The CDR3 spells CASRNRGGWASGSYEQYF. In nucleotides, the CDR3 is TGTGCCAGCAGGAATAGGGGGGGCTGGGCTAGCGGGAGTTACGAGCAGTACTTC. Full variable domain (outside the CDR3, taken from reference TRBV11-2 and TRBJ2-7): EAGVAQSPRYKIIEKRQSVAFWCNPISGHATLYWYQQILGQGPKLLIQFQNNGVVDDSQLPKDRFSAERLKGVDSTLKIQPAKLEDSAVYLCASRNRGGWASGSYEQYFGPGTRLTVT.